This T cell receptor beta chain was obtained from a study of radiation and T cells in renal cell carcinoma. The study, taken as a whole, reports: Intratumoral heterogeneity was not captured in these roughly 0.98 g regions. In blood, top tumor clones expanded by 2 weeks, shrinking by 4.

The assay was immunoSEQ multiplex PCR, and TCRdb's table has in-frame clones only and misses some. Of almost 20,000 clones in the sample, less than 70% are singletons; the top ten hold around 13%. This clone appeared once. Antigen: not known. The CDR3 is 14 residues long. Germline CDR1 MGHDK, CDR2 SYGVNS. J gave up 4 bases and V 4 bases, and 2 bases lay outside the gene matches. Described treatment: 15 Gy SBRT to primary tumor, nephrectomy 4 weeks later. The input for sequencing was tumor tissue, taken from a patient whose treatment included radiotherapy and nephrectomy. The TCR was taken from a woman between 70 and 85 years old with renal cell carcinoma. This chain joins TRBV25-1 and TRBJ1-3, with 9 bases identical to TRBD1. The CDR3 spells CASSVGTGGNTIYF. The CDR3 nucleotides are TGTGCCAGCAGTGTAGGGACAGGGGGAAACACCATATATTTT.